One and the same sample provided the 22 T cell receptor beta chains below, sequenced in a study of control samples from healthy donors and cancer patients. Produced via immunoSEQ multiplex PCR; TCRdb's table is partial and in-frame only. This sample has about 49,000 clones; approximately 83% occur once, and the top ten carry roughly 2.8%. The sample consisted of PBMCs. Receptors were obtained from a woman in her fifties or sixties with lung cancer.

This clone occurred once. The chain has TRBV2 and TRBJ2-1; D might be TRBD2 (5 bases). Trimming pared 2 bases from V and 3 bases from J, leaving 20 bases between. Per the germline V gene, CDR1 is SNHLY and CDR2 is FYNNEI. The CDR3 spans 18 residues. The CDR3 nucleotides are TGTGCCAGCAGTGAATGGAGGTCTATAACTGGCCGCTACAATGAGCAGTTCTTC. This translates into CASSEWRSITGRYNEQFF. The full variable domain, with the rest looked up from reference TRBV2 and TRBJ2-1, is EPEVTQTPSHQVTQMGQEVILRCVPISNHLYFYWYRQILGQKVEFLVSFYNNEISEKSEIFDDQFSVERPDGSNFTLKIRSTKLEDSAMYFCASSEWRSITGRYNEQFFGPGTRLTVL.

The V call is TRBV6-1, the J call TRBJ1-5; D unresolved. The CDR3 is made up of 15 amino acids. Per germline, CDR1 MNHNS and CDR2 SASEGT. The V gene lost 2 bases and the J gene lost 0 bases, with 8 bases spanning the gap. The CDR3 protein is CASSEWMDSNQPQHF. The DNA of the CDR3 is TGTGCCAGCAGTGAATGGATGGATAGCAATCAGCCCCAGCATTTT.

The V call is TRBV3-1 (or the pseudogene TRBV3-2), the J call TRBJ2-5; 12 bases map to TRBD2. The length of the CDR3 is 15 residues. V gave up 5 bases and J gave up 6 bases; unmatched junction bases: 7. Germline CDR1 and CDR2: LGHDT and YNNKEL (reference sequence). The CDR3 reads CASSFLAGGPKTQYF. The CDR3 region has the DNA TGTGCCAGCAGCTTTCTAGCGGGGGGGCCAAAGACCCAGTACTTC.

This CDR3 reads CASSPRDRVYEQYF. The CDR3 DNA reads as TGTGCCAGCAGCCCCCGGGACAGGGTTTACGAGCAGTACTTC. The V gene is TRBV14, the J gene TRBJ2-7; 9 nucleotides line up with TRBD1. Looked up from germline, CDR1 is SGHDN and CDR2 is FVKESK. The CDR3 has 14 residues. V shed 4 bases, J shed 4 bases, and the junction held 5 bases outside the gene matches.

J is TRBJ1-1 and V is TRBV27; D unresolved. The V and J ends lost 5 bases and 5 bases respectively, with 9 bases between them. This CDR3 is 12 amino acids long. CDR1 is MNHEY and CDR2 is SMNVEV in the germline V gene (reference sequence). DNA for the CDR3: TGTGCCAGCAGTCCGGGTGGGACTGAAGCTTTCTTT. Protein product: CASSPGGTEAFF.

This clone was found a few times. The chain carries TRBV7-6 and TRBJ1-2; TRBD1 aligns across 9 bases. V was clipped by 5 bases and J by 4 bases; unmatched bases: 8. CDR1 is SGHVS, CDR2 FNYEAQ, per germline. The CDR3 length is 15 residues. In nucleotides, the CDR3 is TGTGCCAGCAGCCAGTCCGGGACAGGGATCTATGGCTACACCTTC. It yields the protein CASSQSGTGIYGYTF. Drawing the rest from reference TRBV7-6 and TRBJ1-2, the complete variable domain is GAGVSQSPRYKVTKRGQDVALRCDPISGHVSLYWYRQALGQGPEFLTYFNYEAQQDKSGLPNDRFSAERPEGSISTLTIQRTEQRDSAMYRCASSQSGTGIYGYTFGSGTRLTVV.

The V and J genes are TRBV6-5 and TRBJ1-1, with unresolved D. Per germline, CDR1 MNHEY and CDR2 SVGAGI. The CDR3 spans 11 residues. Deletions cut 6 bases from V and 1 base from J, with 3 bases between. The CDR3 is CASSSNTEAFF. The CDR3 DNA reads TGTGCCAGCAGCTCGAACACTGAAGCTTTCTTT.

The chain recombines TRBV18 with TRBJ2-7, with D perhaps being TRBD1 or TRBD2 (5 bases each). This CDR3 is 14 amino acids long. The germline CDR1 and CDR2 sequences are KGHSH and LQKENI. V lost 3 bases and J 3 bases, leaving 12 bases between the germline ends. The CDR3 is CASSPRGPGYEQYF. CDR3 bases: TGTGCCAGCTCACCCCGGGGACCCGGCTACGAGCAGTACTTC.

V gene TRBV30 combines with J gene TRBJ1-5; D unclear. This CDR3 spans 12 amino acids. The germline V gene encodes CDR1 GTSNPN and CDR2 SVGIG (reference sequence). Trimming took off 2 bases at V and 4 bases at J, with 6 bases between the two ends. CDR3 nucleotide sequence: TGTGCCTGGAGTTCCCCTAATCAGCCCCAGCATTTT. Encoded protein: CAWSSPNQPQHF.

The chain is built from TRBV15 and TRBJ2-7; possible D gene TRBD1, 7 bases. Germline CDR1 and CDR2: LNHNV and YYDKDF (reference sequence). The V end was cut by 5 bases, the J end by 1 base, with 12 bases between. The CDR3 runs 14 residues. DNA of the CDR3: TGTGCCACCAGCTCTCCAGGGGGGTCCTACGAGCAGTACTTC. It specifies CATSSPGGSYEQYF.

J is TRBJ1-5 and V is TRBV2; D gene unclear. Germline V gene sequence: CDR1 SNHLY, CDR2 FYNNEI. With 4 bases removed from V and 1 base from J, the gap between germline ends came to 8 bases. The CDR3 contains 14 residues. The CDR3 loop reads CASSVELSNQPQHF. Written as DNA, the CDR3 is TGTGCCAGCAGTGTGGAACTGAGCAATCAGCCCCAGCATTTT.

This clone was detected once. The rearrangement links TRBV7-6 to TRBJ1-1, with D unclear. CDR1 SGHVS and CDR2 FNYEAQ come from the germline V gene. Trimming stripped 1 base from V and 3 bases from J, with 9 bases between. The CDR3 loop spans 14 amino acids. The CDR3 region is CASSLVGSHTEAFF. CDR3 nucleotide sequence: TGTGCCAGCAGCTTAGTCGGGAGTCACACTGAAGCTTTCTTT.

This sequence joins TRBV5-1 and TRBJ1-1, with a possible D match to TRBD1 (5 bases). CDR3 size: 14 residues. Germline-derived CDR1 and CDR2 are SGHRS and YFSETQ. V was pared by 1 base and J by 4 bases, with 11 bases between. CDR3 DNA sequence: TGCGCCAGCAGCTTGTCTCAGGGCGCCACTGAAGCTTTCTTT. It codes for CASSLSQGATEAFF.

The table lists this clone with a few counts. The chain carries TRBV7-9 and TRBJ2-2; no definite D call. V lost 5 bases to trimming and J lost 5 bases, with 15 bases between them. This CDR3 region has 15 residues. Looked up from germline, CDR1 is SEHNR and CDR2 is FQNEAQ (reference sequence). CDR3 amino acids: CASSPAAIWTGELFF. CDR3 DNA sequence: TGTGCCAGCAGCCCCGCGGCGATTTGGACCGGGGAGCTGTTTTTT.

This chain uses TRBV24-1 with TRBJ2-3; D may correspond to TRBD1 or TRBD2 (5 bases each). V was clipped by 6 bases and J by 6 bases, with 12 bases between them. From germline, CDR1 is KGHDR and CDR2 SFDVKD. This CDR3 is 13 amino acids long. CDR3 coding DNA: TGTGCCACCAGTCCCGGGGCCGGGGATACGCAGTATTTT. Its protein is CATSPGAGDTQYF.

The chain employs TRBV7-9 and TRBJ1-2; 7 nucleotides match TRBD1. CDR3 length equals 14 residues. The V gene's germline CDR1 is SEHNR and CDR2 FQNEAQ (reference sequence). J was trimmed by 3 bases and V by 4 bases; bases with no gene match: 5. The CDR3 is CASSSTGYDYGYTF. The CDR3 bases are TGTGCCAGCAGCTCGACAGGGTACGACTATGGCTACACCTTC.

The V gene is TRBV7-9, the J gene TRBJ2-3; the D is unclear. The CDR3 loop spans 13 amino acids. The V gene's germline CDR1 is SEHNR and CDR2 FQNEAQ (reference sequence). Trimming cost V 3 bases and J 1 base, with 5 bases left between them. The CDR3 sequence: CASSFIRTDTQYF. The CDR3, as DNA: TGTGCCAGCAGCTTTATACGCACAGATACGCAGTATTTT.

V and J are TRBV27 and TRBJ1-1, with a weak D call TRBD1 (6 bases). This CDR3 is 13 amino acids long. Germline V gene sequence: CDR1 MNHEY, CDR2 SMNVEV (reference sequence). V shed 2 bases and J shed 12 bases, with 16 bases lying between them. The CDR3 sequence is CASSLGSGALTFF. In DNA form, the CDR3 reads TGTGCCAGCAGTTTAGGCTCAGGGGCCCTAACTTTCTTT.

The rearrangement links TRBV7-6 to TRBJ1-5, with D unclear. Deletions cut 1 base from V and 0 bases from J, with 4 bases between. The CDR3 sequence is 14 residues long. Looked up from germline, CDR1 is SGHVS and CDR2 is FNYEAQ. DNA of the CDR3: TGTGCCAGCAGCTTAGGGTATAGCAATCAGCCCCAGCATTTT. Translated, it gives CASSLGYSNQPQHF.

This chain links TRBV5-1 with TRBJ2-5, with TRBD1 matching over 8 bases. Germline CDR1 and CDR2: SGHRS and YFSETQ. The CDR3 consists of 16 residues. The V gene end was trimmed by 4 bases and the J gene end by 2 bases; junction bases not matched to a gene: 10. The CDR3 is CASSQGTGGFQETQYF. Written as DNA, the CDR3 is TGCGCCAGCAGCCAAGGAACAGGGGGGTTTCAAGAGACCCAGTACTTC.

This chain joins TRBV7-2 and TRBJ2-5; 9 bases map to TRBD2. Germline CDR1 reads SGHTA; CDR2 reads FQGNSA. This CDR3 has 15 amino acids. V gave up 4 bases and J gave up 4 bases; unmatched junction bases: 7. The CDR3 bases are TGTGCCAGCAGCTATAGCGGGGGCCGGGGAGAGACCCAGTACTTC. Protein sequence: CASSYSGGRGETQYF.

The gene calls are TRBV4-1 and TRBJ1-2; 10 nucleotides match TRBD1. The J segment lost 1 base and the V segment lost 2 bases, leaving 7 bases of the junction unmatched. Germline V gives CDR1 MGHRA, CDR2 YSYEKL. The CDR3 totals 17 residues. The CDR3 nucleotides are TGCGCCAGCAGCCAAATTGCCGGACAGGGGGGTAACTATGGCTACACCTTC. Its protein is CASSQIAGQGGNYGYTF.